What follows are 22 T cell receptor beta chains derived from one specimen sequenced in a study of a mutant IDH1 vaccine in newly diagnosed glioma. No antigens are known for them. Time point given: week 35, safety follow-up. In every dose of vaccine, 300 ug of mutant IDH1 20-mer peptide was given alongside topical imiquimod. The assay was immunoSEQ multiplex PCR, and TCRdb's table has in-frame clones only and misses some. Of about 48,000 clones in the sample, approximately 80% were seen once. Here the sequenced sample was PBMCs, taken from a glioma patient whose treatment included an IDH1 peptide vaccine. Every receptor here comes from a man aged 40-55 years with glioma.

In its sample, this clone was seen once. The chain combines TRBV5-1 with TRBJ2-5; TRBD1 aligns across 7 bases. This CDR3 is built from 14 residues. Germline lookup yields CDR1 SGHRS and CDR2 YFSETQ. The V and J ends lost 4 bases and 4 bases, in that order; junction bases with no gene match: 7. The CDR3 DNA is TGCGCCAGCAGCACTCAGACAGGGAGAGAGACCCAGTACTTC. As protein: CASSTQTGRETQYF.

The chain employs TRBV7-9 and TRBJ1-2, with a possible D match to TRBD1 (6 bases). The ends were cut back, 5 bases at V and 0 bases at J, with 7 bases in the middle. The CDR3 extends over 13 amino acids. Germline V gene lookup returns CDR1 SEHNR and CDR2 FQNEAQ (reference sequence). CDR3 coding DNA: TGTGCCAGCAGCGACAGGACTAACTATGGCTACACCTTC. As protein: CASSDRTNYGYTF.

The chain recombines TRBV5-1 with TRBJ1-2; 7 nucleotides align to TRBD1. The CDR3 runs 14 residues. CDR1 and CDR2 (germline): SGHRS, YFSETQ. V dropped 4 bases and J dropped 5; count of bases not matched to a gene: 8. CDR3 region: CASSRGQDSYGYTF. CDR3 DNA sequence: TGCGCCAGCAGCCGAGGACAGGATAGTTATGGCTACACCTTC.

The CDR3 nucleotides are TGCGCCAGCAGTGGAGGCTGGAACTACGAGCAGTACTTC. This gives the protein CASSGGWNYEQYF. The chain has TRBV10-1 and TRBJ2-7; D uncertain. Looked up from germline, CDR1 is WNHNN and CDR2 is SYGVQD (reference sequence). This CDR3 has 13 residues. The V gene lost 4 bases and the J gene lost 3 bases, with 10 bases spanning the gap.

V is TRBV19 and J is TRBJ2-2; TRBD2 agrees at 10 bases. The germline CDR1 and CDR2 sequences are LNHDA and SQIVND (reference sequence). The trim removed 2 bases at V and 6 bases at J, leaving 0 bases unmatched. CDR3 length: 14 amino acids. The CDR3 region is CASSILAGAGELFF. In DNA form, the CDR3 reads TGTGCCAGTAGTATACTAGCGGGAGCCGGGGAGCTGTTTTTT.

This rearrangement joins TRBV6-5 to TRBJ1-5; D remains unclear. Trimming shortened V by 5 bases and J by 4 bases, and 15 bases separated the two germline ends. The germline gives CDR1 MNHEY, CDR2 SVGAGI. The CDR3 length is 15 residues. CDR3: CASSRDGAGNQPQHF. For the CDR3, the DNA is TGTGCCAGCAGTAGAGACGGAGCGGGGAATCAGCCCCAGCATTTT.

This clone was picked up a small number of times. This chain joins TRBV19 and TRBJ2-3; D possibly matches TRBD1 or TRBD2 (5 bases each). From germline, CDR1 is LNHDA and CDR2 SQIVND (reference sequence). This CDR3 has 15 amino acids. The ends were cut back, 3 bases at V and 4 bases at J, with 14 bases in the middle. The CDR3 DNA follows: TGTGCCAGTAGTATTGGGGGTCAGGTCGCAGATACGCAGTATTTT. Its translation is CASSIGGQVADTQYF. Full variable domain (missing parts from reference TRBV19 and TRBJ2-3): DGGITQSPKYLFRKEGQNVTLSCEQNLNHDAMYWYRQDPGQGLRLIYYSQIVNDFQKGDIAEGYSVSREKKESFPLTVTSAQKNPTAFYLCASSIGGQVADTQYFGPGTRLTVL.

In nucleotides, the CDR3 is TGTGCCAGCAGATCCCCGGAGACAGGGGGCAACTACGAGCAGTACTTC. Translation gives CASRSPETGGNYEQYF. V usage is TRBV5-5 and J usage is TRBJ2-7; 10 bases map to TRBD1. Unmatched junction bases numbered 11, after V lost 5 bases and J lost 3 bases. Looked up from germline, CDR1 is SGHKS and CDR2 is YYEKEE (reference sequence). The CDR3 runs to 16 residues.

The genes are TRBV5-1 and TRBJ1-2, with 9 bases fitting TRBD1. The V gene's germline CDR1 is SGHRS and CDR2 YFSETQ. V shed 3 bases, J shed 2 bases, and the junction held 2 bases outside the gene matches. The CDR3 is made up of 14 amino acids. The DNA for the CDR3 is TGCGCCAGCAGCTCGGACAGGGGCAACTATGGCTACACCTTC. Translated, it gives CASSSDRGNYGYTF.

Remarks on this clone: One end of the junction is discordant with germline, which a read error may explain. The chain employs TRBV7-9 and TRBJ1-2; the D gene is possibly TRBD1 (5 bases). Germline loops: CDR1 SEHNR, CDR2 FQNEAQ (reference sequence). The CDR3 is made up of 15 amino acids. The CDR3 DNA sequence: TGTGCCAGCAGGTTAGCCCCGGGGCTTTTGGATGGCTACACCTTC. Its protein product is CASRLAPGLLDGYTF.

This clone was picked up one time. This rearrangement joins TRBV15 to TRBJ2-2; D may be TRBD1 or TRBD2 (6 bases each). This CDR3 contains 15 residues. Deletions cut 0 bases from V and 6 bases from J, with 11 bases between. Per germline, CDR1 LNHNV and CDR2 YYDKDF (reference sequence). The CDR3 spells CATSRDLEGAGELFF. CDR3 in DNA: TGTGCCACCAGCAGAGATCTGGAGGGGGCCGGGGAGCTGTTTTTT.

This clone was detected a few times. The V gene is TRBV7-9, the J gene TRBJ2-2, with 10 nucleotides matching TRBD2. Germline V gives CDR1 SEHNR, CDR2 FQNEAQ (reference sequence). Trimming at V came to 5 bases and at J to 7 bases, leaving 7 bases not matched to a gene. The CDR3 runs 15 residues. This CDR3 is CASSPSGRAVGELFF. The CDR3 DNA follows: TGTGCCAGCAGCCCCAGCGGGAGGGCCGTCGGGGAGCTGTTTTTT.

The chain links TRBV2 to TRBJ2-6, with D uncertain. Trimming cost V 4 bases and J 0 bases, with 4 bases left between them. The CDR3 runs to 14 residues. From germline, CDR1 is SNHLY and CDR2 FYNNEI. CDR3 bases: TGTGCCAGCAGTGGAAGCTCTGGGGCCAACGTCCTGACTTTC. Its translation: CASSGSSGANVLTF.

The rearrangement links TRBV5-1 to TRBJ1-1; D might be TRBD1 (5 bases). Trimming left V 0 bases short and J 11 bases short, with 14 bases between. Germline-derived CDR1 and CDR2 are SGHRS and YFSETQ. The CDR3 totals 13 residues. CDR3 residues: CASSLEPGTGAFF. CDR3 in DNA: TGCGCCAGCAGCTTGGAACCAGGGACCGGGGCTTTCTTT.

The J gene is TRBJ1-1, the V gene TRBV7-2; D ambiguous. The CDR3 has 11 amino acids. Germline assignment: CDR1 SGHTA and CDR2 FQGNSA. Trimming took 4 bases from V and 11 from J, leaving 11 bases between them. The CDR3 region is CASSSNGRAFF. In DNA form, the CDR3 reads TGTGCCAGCAGCTCCAATGGTCGCGCTTTCTTT.

This clone was observed a handful of times. V and J are TRBV15 and TRBJ2-3, with 9 bases aligning to TRBD1. Germline lookup yields CDR1 LNHNV and CDR2 YYDKDF (reference sequence). The CDR3 is made up of 15 amino acids. The V gene end was trimmed by 8 bases and the J gene end by 1 base; junction bases not matched to a gene: 7. The CDR3 bases are TGTGCCACCTCCACGGACAGGGGTGGCACAGATACGCAGTATTTT. Amino acids: CATSTDRGGTDTQYF.

The CDR3: CASSPGARVRGSNQPQHF. The CDR3 region has the DNA TGCGCCAGCAGCCCGGGGGCTCGGGTTCGAGGTAGCAATCAGCCCCAGCATTTT. This chain connects TRBV4-1 to TRBJ1-5, with D maybe TRBD1 (6 bases). Germline V gene sequence: CDR1 MGHRA, CDR2 YSYEKL. CDR3 length: 18 amino acids. The V gene lost 4 bases and the J gene lost 0 bases, with 19 bases spanning the gap.

The V and J genes are TRBV25-1 and TRBJ1-2; D ambiguous. The CDR3 runs 15 residues. V gave up 6 bases and J gave up 7 bases, with 21 bases separating them. Germline V CDR1 and CDR2: MGHDK, SYGVNS. The CDR3 sequence: CASSDMVWESRGYTF. CDR3 in DNA: TGTGCCAGCAGCGATATGGTGTGGGAGTCGCGTGGCTACACCTTC.

This sequence joins TRBV5-6 and TRBJ1-2, with TRBD1 matching 9 bases. V lost 0 bases, J lost 7 bases, and 7 bases stayed unmatched. CDR1 is SGHDT, CDR2 YYEEEE, per germline. This CDR3 spans 15 amino acids. As DNA, the CDR3 is TGTGCCAGCAGCTTGGCCTGGACAGGGGTCGGTGGCTACACCTTC. It is translated as CASSLAWTGVGGYTF.

The J gene is TRBJ1-1, the V gene TRBV5-3, with D perhaps TRBD1 (5 bases). TRBV5-3 is noted as an ORF with a role that remains uncertain. The CDR3 contains 18 residues. With 4 bases removed from V and 0 bases from J, the gap between germline ends came to 22 bases. The CDR3 DNA reads TGTGCCAGAAGCCCCGGTTGGCTAGCCCGGGGCATGAACACTGAAGCTTTCTTT. Translating it yields CARSPGWLARGMNTEAFF.

This chain uses TRBV11-3 with TRBJ2-1; TRBD2 matches 12 bases. The CDR3 covers 16 residues. Germline V gives CDR1 SGHNT, CDR2 YENEEA. V gave up 4 bases and J gave up 6 bases; unmatched junction bases: 7. CDR3 region: CASSSLAGGPGNEQFF. In DNA form, the CDR3 reads TGTGCCAGCAGCTCGCTAGCGGGAGGGCCCGGCAATGAGCAGTTCTTC.

The rearrangement uses TRBV14 and TRBJ2-1; D gene unclear. With 4 bases removed from V and 3 bases from J, the gap between germline ends came to 10 bases. There are 14 residues in the CDR3. Germline CDR1 and CDR2: SGHDN and FVKESK. The CDR3 sequence is CASSPAWNYNEQFF. CDR3 bases: TGTGCCAGCAGCCCTGCTTGGAACTACAATGAGCAGTTCTTC.